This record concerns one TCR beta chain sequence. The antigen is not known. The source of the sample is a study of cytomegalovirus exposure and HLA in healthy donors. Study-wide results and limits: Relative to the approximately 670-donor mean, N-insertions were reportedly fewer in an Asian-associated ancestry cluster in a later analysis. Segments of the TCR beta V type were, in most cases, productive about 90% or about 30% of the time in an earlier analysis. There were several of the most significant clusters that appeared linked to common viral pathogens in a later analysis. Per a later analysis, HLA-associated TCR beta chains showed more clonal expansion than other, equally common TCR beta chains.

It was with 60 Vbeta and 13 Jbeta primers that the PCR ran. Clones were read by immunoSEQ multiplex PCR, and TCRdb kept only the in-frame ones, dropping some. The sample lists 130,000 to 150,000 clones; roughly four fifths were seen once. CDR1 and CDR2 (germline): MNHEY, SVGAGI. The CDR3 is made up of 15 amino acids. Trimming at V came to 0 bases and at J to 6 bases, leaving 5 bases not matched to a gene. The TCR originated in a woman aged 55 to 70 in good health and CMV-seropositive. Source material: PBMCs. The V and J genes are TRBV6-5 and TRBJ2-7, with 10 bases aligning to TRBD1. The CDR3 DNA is TGTGCCAGCAGTTACTCCGGGACAGGGGAGCGCGAGCAGTACTTC. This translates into CASSYSGTGEREQYF.